A selection of T cell receptor beta chains follows, all from one sample in a study of T cells in localized non-small cell lung cancer. TCRdb's copy holds only in-frame clones and misses some; the assay was immunoSEQ multiplex PCR. Counted here are more than 50,000 clones, under 85% occurring once; the ten biggest clones make up about 20%. The material was peripheral blood, obtained before any cancer treatment. These receptors were collected from a female donor of 60 years or more with stage II squamous cell lung carcinoma. CDR3s include the opening cysteine and the closing phenylalanine or tryptophan. Each record gives: J gene, V gene, D gene, CDR3 protein. D genes are given only for firm matches.

TRBJ1-5 | TRBV2 | NA | CASSEGRTDNQPQHF
TRBJ2-7 | TRBV11-2 | NA | CASSPEGKIFSYEQYF
TRBJ2-7 | TRBV10-3 | NA | CAISESPGGTEQYF
TRBJ2-5 | TRBV14 | TRBD1 | CASSPRGRETQYF
TRBJ2-1 | TRBV11-2 | TRBD1 | CASRSGGDEQFF
TRBJ2-1 | TRBV7-6 | NA | CASSLGGGNNEQFF
TRBJ1-2 | TRBV7-9 | TRBD1 | CASSRTGARANGYTF
TRBJ2-1 | TRBV7-3 | TRBD1 | CASSLQQPGQGRYEQFF
TRBJ1-2 | TRBV21-1 | NA | CASSPPTANNNYGYTF
TRBJ2-2 | TRBV25-1 | TRBD1 | CASSAPGQGASAGELFF
TRBJ1-2 | TRBV10-1 | NA | CASREGGKGFYGYTF
TRBJ1-5 | TRBV6-6 | NA | CASSTPGSNQPQHF
TRBJ1-4 | TRBV19 | TRBD1 | CASSPDRAANEKLFF
TRBJ1-1 | TRBV6-6 | NA | CATKGGANTEAFF
TRBJ2-3 | TRBV7-9 | TRBD2 | CASRGGYSTDTQYF
TRBJ2-3 | TRBV5-1 | NA | CASSAGQSTDTQYF
TRBJ1-2 | TRBV2 | TRBD1 | CASREEGAANGYTF
TRBJ1-4 | TRBV19 | TRBD1 | CASSDRARANEKLFF
TRBJ2-5 | TRBV19 | TRBD2 | CASSMTSGGSLQETQYF
TRBJ2-3 | TRBV5-6 | TRBD1 | CASSPYRQGASTDTQYF
TRBJ1-6 | TRBV4-2 | TRBD1 | CASSQDRTGGLDSPLHF
TRBJ1-4 | TRBV2 | NA | CASSSPGPDEKLFF
TRBJ1-6 | TRBV28 | TRBD1 | CASSLRGLGNSPLHF